This T cell receptor (beta chain) was identified in a study of T-cell reconstitution after alpha-beta-depleted transplantation in children. After removal of 7 bases from V and 12 bases from J, the junction contained 11 bases not matched to a gene. CDR3 length: 12 residues. The germline V gene encodes CDR1 SQVTM and CDR2 ANQGSEA. A library of TCRbeta sequences, prepared with unique molecular identifiers, was generated. TCRdb independently ran MiXCR on the PCR reads; one entry per CDR3 protein. The sample lists more than 450,000 distinct CDR3 sequences, around 20% occurring once. The sample in question was PBMCs from the stem cell graft donor, obtained from the stem cell graft. This TCR came from a human donor who donated a stem cell graft to a child with acute lymphoblastic leukemia. This chain joins TRBV29-1 and TRBJ2-1; 8 bases agree with TRBD2. CDR3 in DNA: TGCAGCGCCGGAACGGCCAGCGGGGGGCAGTTCTTC. This translates into CSAGTASGGQFF.